Listed below are T cell receptor beta chains from one sample, sequenced in a study of blood T cell repertoires in COVID-19. Assay used: immunoSEQ multiplex PCR; TCRdb lists only in-frame clones, some missing. Found here are some 97,000 clones, approximately 80% of them singletons; the top ten hold about 12%. Material: peripheral blood. The receptors were gathered from a woman aged 70 to 79 with acute or convalescent COVID-19. The conserved cysteine and the conserved F or W are not part of the CDR3 here. Each record gives: J gene, CDR3 length, V gene, CDR3 protein.

>TRBJ2-5|15|TRBV7-3
ASSLGLAGGRGETQY
>TRBJ2-7|13|TRBV5-8
ASSIGQGFSYEQY
>TRBJ2-7|13|TRBV7-8
ASSRLRGGSYEQY
>TRBJ1-2|13|TRBV6-6
ASSGHGQDSYGYT
>TRBJ2-5|13|TRBV25-1
ASSETTGGGETQY
>TRBJ2-7|14|TRBV10-3
AISDPAGSQTYEQY
>TRBJ2-2|11|TRBV6-5
ASKVSGAGELF
>TRBJ2-3|14|TRBV7-2
ASSRSGYSSTDTQY
>TRBJ1-1|13|TRBV19
ASSGGLGWGTEAF
>TRBJ2-1|14|TRBV18
ASSPDRGSARIGQF
>TRBJ1-1|13|TRBV19
ASSSQGAANTEAF
>TRBJ2-7|13|TRBV5-8
ASRSQGTVLYEQY
>TRBJ2-5|17|TRBV9
ASSPHSGLAGATGETQY
>TRBJ2-3|13|TRBV10-3
AISTGLAAADTQY
>TRBJ2-3|10|TRBV2
ASKTVADTQY
>TRBJ2-3|13|TRBV5-6
ASSLGQGSTDTQY
>TRBJ1-3|12|TRBV7-2
ASSQVGGGNTIY
>TRBJ1-6|11|TRBV29-1
SAAGQGNSPLH
>TRBJ1-6|12|TRBV6-6
ASSYPEDNSPLH
>TRBJ1-2|10|TRBV30
AWTPGNGGYT
>TRBJ1-5|13|TRBV19
ASSLPDSLEQPQH
>TRBJ1-5|11|TRBV3-1/TRBV3-2
ASSQDLNQPQH
>TRBJ1-1|13|TRBV9
ASSVAPGGVTEAF
>TRBJ1-5|12|TRBV18
ASSPDRSQTPQH
>TRBJ1-2|13|TRBV3-1/TRBV3-2
ASSQMGGSNYGYT
>TRBJ1-2|11|TRBV6-5
ASSYYREGGYT
>TRBJ1-2|10|TRBV3-1/TRBV3-2
ASSQVEGGYT
>TRBJ2-5|11|TRBV30
AWSVGGSETQY
>TRBJ2-7|12|TRBV11-2
ASSSTGLPHEQY
>TRBJ1-4|15|TRBV5-1
ASSLVETAGGKEKLF
>TRBJ1-2|10|TRBV2
ASSGLRYGYT
>TRBJ1-6|10|TRBV28
ASSLPNSPLH
>TRBJ2-2|11|TRBV13
ASSKFSTGELF
>TRBJ1-3|14|TRBV7-2
ASSDRPTGVGNTIY
>TRBJ1-6|14|TRBV20-1
SASLGQGSYNSPLH
>TRBJ2-1|13|TRBV5-3
ARSPDGTGSNEQF
>TRBJ1-2|14|TRBV6-1
ASSEAIWATDYGYT
>TRBJ1-1|13|TRBV6-5
ASSYSTRGDTEAF
>TRBJ1-4|12|TRBV27
ASSFRRGNEKLF